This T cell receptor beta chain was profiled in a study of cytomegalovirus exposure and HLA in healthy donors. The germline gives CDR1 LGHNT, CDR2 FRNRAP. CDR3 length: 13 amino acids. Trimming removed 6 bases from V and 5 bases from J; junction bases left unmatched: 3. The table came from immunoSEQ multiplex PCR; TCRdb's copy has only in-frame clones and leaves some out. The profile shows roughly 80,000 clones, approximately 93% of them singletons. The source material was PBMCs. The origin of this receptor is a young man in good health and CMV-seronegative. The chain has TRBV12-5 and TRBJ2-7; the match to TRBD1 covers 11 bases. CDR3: CASGPGQGDEQYF. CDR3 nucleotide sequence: TGTGCTAGTGGACCGGGACAGGGGGACGAGCAGTACTTC.